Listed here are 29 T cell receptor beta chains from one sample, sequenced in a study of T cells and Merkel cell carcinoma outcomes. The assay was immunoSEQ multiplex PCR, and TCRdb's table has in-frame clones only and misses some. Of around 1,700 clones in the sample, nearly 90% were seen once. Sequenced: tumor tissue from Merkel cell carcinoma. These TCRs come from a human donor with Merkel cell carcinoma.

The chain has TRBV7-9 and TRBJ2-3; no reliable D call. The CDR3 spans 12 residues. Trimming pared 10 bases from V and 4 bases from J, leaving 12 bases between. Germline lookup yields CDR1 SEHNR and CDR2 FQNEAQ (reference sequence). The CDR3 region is CAITNNSDTQYF. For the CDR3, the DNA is TGTGCCATCACGAATAACTCAGATACGCAGTATTTT.

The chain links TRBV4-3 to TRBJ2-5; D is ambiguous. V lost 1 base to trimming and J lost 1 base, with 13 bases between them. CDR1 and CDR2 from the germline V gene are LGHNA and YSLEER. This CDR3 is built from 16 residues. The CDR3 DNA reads TGCGCCAGCAGCCAAGTCGGTCTTGGTCCCCAAGAGACCCAGTACTTC. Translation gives CASSQVGLGPQETQYF.

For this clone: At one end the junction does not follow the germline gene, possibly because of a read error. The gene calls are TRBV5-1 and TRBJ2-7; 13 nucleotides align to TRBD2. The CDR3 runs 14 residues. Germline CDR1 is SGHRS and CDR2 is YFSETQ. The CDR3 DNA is TGCGCCAGCAGCCCCGGGACTAGCGGGATAGCAGTTCACTTC. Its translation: CASSPGTSGIAVHF.

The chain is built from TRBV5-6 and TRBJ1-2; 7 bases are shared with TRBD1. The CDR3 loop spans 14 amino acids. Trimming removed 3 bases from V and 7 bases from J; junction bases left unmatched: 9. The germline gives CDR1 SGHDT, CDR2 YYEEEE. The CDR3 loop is CASSSATEGAGYTF. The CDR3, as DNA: TGTGCCAGCAGCTCGGCCACCGAGGGGGCTGGCTACACCTTC.

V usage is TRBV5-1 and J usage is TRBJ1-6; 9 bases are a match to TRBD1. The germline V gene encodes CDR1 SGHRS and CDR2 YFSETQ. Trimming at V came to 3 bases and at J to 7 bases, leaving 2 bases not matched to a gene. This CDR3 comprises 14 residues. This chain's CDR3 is CASSSGTGNSPLHF. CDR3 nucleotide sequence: TGCGCCAGCAGCTCCGGGACAGGGAATTCACCCCTCCACTTT.

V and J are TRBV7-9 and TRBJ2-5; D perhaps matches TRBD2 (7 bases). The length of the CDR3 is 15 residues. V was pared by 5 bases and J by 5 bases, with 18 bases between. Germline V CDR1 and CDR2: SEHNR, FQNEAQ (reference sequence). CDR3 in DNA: TGTGCCAGCAGCCCCGGTCGGGGGGCGCGGGAGACCCAGTACTTC. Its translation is CASSPGRGARETQYF.

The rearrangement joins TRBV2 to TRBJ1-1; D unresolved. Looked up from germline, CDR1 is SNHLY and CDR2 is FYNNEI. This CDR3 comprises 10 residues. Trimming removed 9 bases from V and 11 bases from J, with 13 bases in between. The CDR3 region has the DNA TGTGCCAGTGAGTCGGCCACGGCTTTCTTT. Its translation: CASESATAFF.

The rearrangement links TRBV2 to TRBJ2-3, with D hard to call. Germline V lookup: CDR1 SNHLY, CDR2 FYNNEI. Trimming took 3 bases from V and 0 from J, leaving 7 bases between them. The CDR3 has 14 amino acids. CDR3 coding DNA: TGTGCCAGCAGTGACTTGGCTAGCACAGATACGCAGTATTTT. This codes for CASSDLASTDTQYF.

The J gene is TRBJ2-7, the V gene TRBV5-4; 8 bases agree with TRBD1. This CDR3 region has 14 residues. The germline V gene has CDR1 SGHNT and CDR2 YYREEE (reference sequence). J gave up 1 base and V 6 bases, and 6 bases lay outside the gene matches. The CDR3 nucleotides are TGTGCCAGCACCGACAGGGGTGGATCCTACGAGCAGTACTTC. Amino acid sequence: CASTDRGGSYEQYF.

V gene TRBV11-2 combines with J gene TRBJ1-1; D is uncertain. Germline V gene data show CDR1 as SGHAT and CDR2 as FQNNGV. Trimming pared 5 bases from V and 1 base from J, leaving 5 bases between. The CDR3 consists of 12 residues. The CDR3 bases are TGTGCCAGCAGCGTAGGGAACACTGAAGCTTTCTTT. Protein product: CASSVGNTEAFF.

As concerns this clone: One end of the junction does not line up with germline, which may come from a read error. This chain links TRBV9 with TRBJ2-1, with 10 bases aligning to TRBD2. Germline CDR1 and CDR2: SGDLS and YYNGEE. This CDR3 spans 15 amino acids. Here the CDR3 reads CASSPSGGGFYEQFF. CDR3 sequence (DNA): TGTGCTAGCAGCCCAAGCGGGGGGGGTTTCTATGAGCAGTTCTTC.

The DNA of the CDR3 is TGTGCCAGCAGCAAACGCTTGGGACTAGCAATCTACGAGCAGTACTTC. It encodes CASSKRLGLAIYEQYF. The rearrangement links TRBV5-6 to TRBJ2-7; 9 nucleotides line up with TRBD2. The trim removed 4 bases at V and 3 bases at J, leaving 11 bases unmatched. CDR3 length: 16 residues. From germline, CDR1 is SGHDT and CDR2 YYEEEE.

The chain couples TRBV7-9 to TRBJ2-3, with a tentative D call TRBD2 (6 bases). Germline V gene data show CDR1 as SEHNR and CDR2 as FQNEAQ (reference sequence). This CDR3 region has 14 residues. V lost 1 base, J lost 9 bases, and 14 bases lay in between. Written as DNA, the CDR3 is TGTGCCAGCAGCTTAGTTCCCCAGGAGGGGACGCAGTATTTT. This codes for CASSLVPQEGTQYF.

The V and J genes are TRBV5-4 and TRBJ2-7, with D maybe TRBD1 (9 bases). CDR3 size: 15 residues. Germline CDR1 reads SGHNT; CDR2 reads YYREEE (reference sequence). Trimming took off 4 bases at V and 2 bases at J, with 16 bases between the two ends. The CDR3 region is CASSPGGTGTYEQYF. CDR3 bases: TGTGCCAGCAGCCCGGGAGGGACAGGGACCTACGAGCAGTACTTC.

The CDR3 here is CASSQEGDTGAYTGELFF. CDR3 nucleotide sequence: TGCGCCAGCAGCCAAGAGGGCGACACAGGGGCCTACACCGGGGAGCTGTTTTTT. The chain carries TRBV4-1 and TRBJ2-2; 7 nucleotides agree with TRBD1. The germline CDR1 and CDR2 sequences are MGHRA and YSYEKL. The J segment lost 3 bases and the V segment lost 0 bases, leaving 10 bases of the junction unmatched. This CDR3 is 18 amino acids long.

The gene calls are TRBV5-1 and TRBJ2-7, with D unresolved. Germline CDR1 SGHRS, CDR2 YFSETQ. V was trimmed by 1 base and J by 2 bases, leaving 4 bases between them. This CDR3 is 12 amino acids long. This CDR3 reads CASSLQAYEQYF. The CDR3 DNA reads TGCGCCAGCAGCTTGCAAGCCTACGAGCAGTACTTC. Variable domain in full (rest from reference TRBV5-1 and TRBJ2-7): KAGVTQTPRYLIKTRGQQVTLSCSPISGHRSVSWYQQTPGQGLQFLFEYFSETQRNKGNFPGRFSGRQFSNSRSEMNVSTLELGDSALYLCASSLQAYEQYFGPGTRLTVT.

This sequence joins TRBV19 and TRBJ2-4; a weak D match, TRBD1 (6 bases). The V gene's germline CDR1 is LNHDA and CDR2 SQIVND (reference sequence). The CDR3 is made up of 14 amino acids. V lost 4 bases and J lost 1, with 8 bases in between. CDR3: CASSTGAAKNIQYF. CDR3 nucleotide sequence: TGTGCCAGTAGTACAGGGGCGGCCAAAAACATTCAGTACTTC.

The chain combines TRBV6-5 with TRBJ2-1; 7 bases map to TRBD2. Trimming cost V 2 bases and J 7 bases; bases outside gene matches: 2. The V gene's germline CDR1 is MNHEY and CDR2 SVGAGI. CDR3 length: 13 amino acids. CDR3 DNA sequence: TGTGCCAGCAGTTACGGGGAGGGGAATGAGCAGTTCTTC. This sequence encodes CASSYGEGNEQFF.

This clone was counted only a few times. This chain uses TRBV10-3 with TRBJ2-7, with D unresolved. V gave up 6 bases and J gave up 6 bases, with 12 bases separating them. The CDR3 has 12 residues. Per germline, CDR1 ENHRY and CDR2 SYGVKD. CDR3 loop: CAISNLGGEQYF. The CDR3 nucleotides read TGTGCCATCAGCAACCTGGGTGGCGAGCAGTACTTC.

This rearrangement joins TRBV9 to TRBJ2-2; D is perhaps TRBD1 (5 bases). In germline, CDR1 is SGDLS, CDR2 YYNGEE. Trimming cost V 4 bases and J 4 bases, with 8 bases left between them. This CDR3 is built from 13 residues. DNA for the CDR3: TGTGCCAGCAGCCCAAGGGGCACCGGGGAGCTGTTTTTT. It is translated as CASSPRGTGELFF.

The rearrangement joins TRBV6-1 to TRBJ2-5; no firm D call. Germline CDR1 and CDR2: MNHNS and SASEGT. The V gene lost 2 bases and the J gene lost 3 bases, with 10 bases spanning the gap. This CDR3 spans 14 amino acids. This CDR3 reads CASSEFGTEETQYF. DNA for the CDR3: TGTGCCAGCAGTGAATTTGGAACCGAAGAGACCCAGTACTTC.

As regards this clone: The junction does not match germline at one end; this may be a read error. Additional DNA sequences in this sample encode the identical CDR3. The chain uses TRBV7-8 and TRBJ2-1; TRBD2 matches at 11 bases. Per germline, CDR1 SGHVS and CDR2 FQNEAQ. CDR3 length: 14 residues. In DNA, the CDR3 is TGTGCTAGCAACTTAGCGGGGGGGCTTAATGAGCAGTTCTTC. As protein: CASNLAGGLNEQFF.

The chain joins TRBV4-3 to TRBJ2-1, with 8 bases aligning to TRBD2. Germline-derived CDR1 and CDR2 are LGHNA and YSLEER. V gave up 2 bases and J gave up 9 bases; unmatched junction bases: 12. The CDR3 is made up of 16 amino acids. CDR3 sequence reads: CASSQLSPGLGSEQFF. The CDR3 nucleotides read TGCGCCAGCAGCCAACTCAGTCCGGGACTAGGCAGTGAGCAGTTCTTC.

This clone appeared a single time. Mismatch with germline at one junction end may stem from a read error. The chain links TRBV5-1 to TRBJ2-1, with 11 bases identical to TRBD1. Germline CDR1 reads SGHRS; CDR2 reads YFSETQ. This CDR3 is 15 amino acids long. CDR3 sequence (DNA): TGCGCCAGCAGCTTGGGGACAGGGGGCATCAATAAGCAGTTCTTC. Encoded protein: CASSLGTGGINKQFF.

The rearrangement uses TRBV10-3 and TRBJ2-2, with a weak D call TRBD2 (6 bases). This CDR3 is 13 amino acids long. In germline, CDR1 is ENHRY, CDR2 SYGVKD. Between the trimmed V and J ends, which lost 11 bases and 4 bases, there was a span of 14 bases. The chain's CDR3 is CAVTGTFTGELFF. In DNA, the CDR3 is TGTGCCGTAACCGGGACTTTCACCGGGGAGCTGTTTTTT.

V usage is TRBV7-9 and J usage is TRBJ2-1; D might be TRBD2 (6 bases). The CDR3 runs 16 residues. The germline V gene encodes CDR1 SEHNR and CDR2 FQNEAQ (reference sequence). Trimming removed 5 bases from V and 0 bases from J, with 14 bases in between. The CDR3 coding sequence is TGTGCCAGCAGCCAGGGCGGACTAACCTCCTACAATGAGCAGTTCTTC. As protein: CASSQGGLTSYNEQFF.

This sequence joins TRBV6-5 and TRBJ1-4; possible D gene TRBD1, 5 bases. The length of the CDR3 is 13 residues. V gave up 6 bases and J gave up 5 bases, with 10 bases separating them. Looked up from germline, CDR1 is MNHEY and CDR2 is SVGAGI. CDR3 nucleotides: TGTGCCAGCAGATTGACAGTGAATGAAAAACTGTTTTTT. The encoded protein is CASRLTVNEKLFF.

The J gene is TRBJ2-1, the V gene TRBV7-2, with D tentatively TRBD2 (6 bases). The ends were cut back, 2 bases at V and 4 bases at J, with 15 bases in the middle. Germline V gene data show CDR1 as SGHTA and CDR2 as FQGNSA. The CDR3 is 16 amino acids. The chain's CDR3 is CASSLLPAGLYNEQFF. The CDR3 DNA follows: TGTGCCAGCAGCTTATTACCAGCGGGTCTATACAATGAGCAGTTCTTC.

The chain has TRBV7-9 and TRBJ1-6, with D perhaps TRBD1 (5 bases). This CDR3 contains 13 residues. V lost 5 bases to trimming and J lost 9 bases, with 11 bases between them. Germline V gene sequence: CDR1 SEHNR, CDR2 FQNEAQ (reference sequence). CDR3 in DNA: TGTGCCAGCAGCCATAACAGGCTTTCACCCCTCCACTTT. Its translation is CASSHNRLSPLHF.